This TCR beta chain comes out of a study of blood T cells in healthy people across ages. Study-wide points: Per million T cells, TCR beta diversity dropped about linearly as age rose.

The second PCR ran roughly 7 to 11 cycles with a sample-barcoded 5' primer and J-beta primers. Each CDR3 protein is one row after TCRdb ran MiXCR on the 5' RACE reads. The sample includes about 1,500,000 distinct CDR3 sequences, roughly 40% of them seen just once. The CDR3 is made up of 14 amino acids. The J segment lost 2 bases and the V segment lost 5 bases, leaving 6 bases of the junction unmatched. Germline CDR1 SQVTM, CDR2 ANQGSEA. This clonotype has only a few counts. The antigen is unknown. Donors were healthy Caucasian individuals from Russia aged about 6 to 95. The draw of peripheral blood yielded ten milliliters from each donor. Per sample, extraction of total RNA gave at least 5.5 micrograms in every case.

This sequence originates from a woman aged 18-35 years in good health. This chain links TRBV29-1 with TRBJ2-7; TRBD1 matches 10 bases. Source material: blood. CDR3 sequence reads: CSVIRDRGPYEQYF. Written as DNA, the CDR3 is TGCAGCGTTATCCGGGACAGGGGCCCCTACGAGCAGTACTTC.